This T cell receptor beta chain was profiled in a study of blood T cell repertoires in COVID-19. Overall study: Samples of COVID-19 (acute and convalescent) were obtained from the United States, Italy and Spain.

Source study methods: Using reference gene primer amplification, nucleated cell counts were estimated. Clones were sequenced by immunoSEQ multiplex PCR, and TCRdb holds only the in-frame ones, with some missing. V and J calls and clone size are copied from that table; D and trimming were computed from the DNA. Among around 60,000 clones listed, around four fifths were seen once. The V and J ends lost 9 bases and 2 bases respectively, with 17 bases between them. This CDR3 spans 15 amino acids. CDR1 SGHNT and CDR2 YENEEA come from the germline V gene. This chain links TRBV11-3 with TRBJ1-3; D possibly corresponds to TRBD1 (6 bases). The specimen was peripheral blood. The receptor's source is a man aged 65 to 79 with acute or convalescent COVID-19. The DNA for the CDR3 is TGTGCCAGGGGGACATGGACAGCCCCTGGAAACACCATATATTTT. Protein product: CARGTWTAPGNTIYF.